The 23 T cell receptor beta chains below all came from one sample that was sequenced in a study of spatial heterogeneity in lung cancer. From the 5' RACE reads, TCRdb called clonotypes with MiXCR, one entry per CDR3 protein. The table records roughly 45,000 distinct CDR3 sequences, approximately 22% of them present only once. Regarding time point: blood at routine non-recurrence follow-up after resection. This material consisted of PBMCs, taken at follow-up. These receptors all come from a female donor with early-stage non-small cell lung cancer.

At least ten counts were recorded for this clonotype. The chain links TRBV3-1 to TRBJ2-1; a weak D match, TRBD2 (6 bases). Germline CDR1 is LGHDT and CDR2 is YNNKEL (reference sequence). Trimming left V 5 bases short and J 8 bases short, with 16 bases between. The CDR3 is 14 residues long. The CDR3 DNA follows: TGTGCCAGCAGCAACGAGGGGCCGGGAGATGAGCAGTTCTTC. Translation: CASSNEGPGDEQFF.

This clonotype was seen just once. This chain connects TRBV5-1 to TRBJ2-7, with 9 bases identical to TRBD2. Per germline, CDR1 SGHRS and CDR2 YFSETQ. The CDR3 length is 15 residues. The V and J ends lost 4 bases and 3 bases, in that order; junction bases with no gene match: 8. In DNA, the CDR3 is TGCGCCAGCAGCCTCCTTAGCGGGAGTTACTACGAGCAGTACTTC. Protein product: CASSLLSGSYYEQYF.

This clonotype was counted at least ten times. The DNA of the CDR3 is TGCGCCAGCAGCTTACAGGGGCTGGGCACAGATACGCAGTATTTT. This encodes CASSLQGLGTDTQYF. This chain joins TRBV5-1 and TRBJ2-3, with 7 bases matching TRBD1. The CDR3 sequence is 15 residues long. Germline CDR1 and CDR2: SGHRS and YFSETQ. V was pared by 2 bases and J by 1 base, with 4 bases of the junction left unmatched.

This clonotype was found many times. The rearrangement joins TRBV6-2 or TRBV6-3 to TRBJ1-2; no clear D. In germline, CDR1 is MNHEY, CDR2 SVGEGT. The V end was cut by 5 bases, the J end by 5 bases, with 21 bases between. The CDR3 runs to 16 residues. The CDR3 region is CASSRTAGGSSYGYTF. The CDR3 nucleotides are TGTGCCAGCAGTCGTACAGCCGGCGGATCTAGTTATGGCTACACCTTC.

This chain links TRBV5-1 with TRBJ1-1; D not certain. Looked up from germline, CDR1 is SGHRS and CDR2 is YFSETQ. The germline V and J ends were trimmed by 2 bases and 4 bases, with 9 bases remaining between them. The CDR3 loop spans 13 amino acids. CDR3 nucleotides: TGCGCCAGCAGCTTTCGGGATGCCACTGAAGCTTTCTTT. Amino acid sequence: CASSFRDATEAFF.

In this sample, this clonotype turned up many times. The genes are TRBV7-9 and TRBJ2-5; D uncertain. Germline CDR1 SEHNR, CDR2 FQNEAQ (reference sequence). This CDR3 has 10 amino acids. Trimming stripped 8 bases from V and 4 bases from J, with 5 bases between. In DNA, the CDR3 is TGTGCCAGCGGGCTAGAGACCCAGTACTTC. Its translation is CASGLETQYF.

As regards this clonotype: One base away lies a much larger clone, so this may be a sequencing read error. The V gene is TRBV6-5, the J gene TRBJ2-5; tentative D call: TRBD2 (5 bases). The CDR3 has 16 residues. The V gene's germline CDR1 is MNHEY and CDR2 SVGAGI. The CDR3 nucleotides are TGTGCCAGCAGTTACGTCCCCTCGGGGTACCAAGGGACCCAGTACTTC. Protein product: CASSYVPSGYQGTQYF.

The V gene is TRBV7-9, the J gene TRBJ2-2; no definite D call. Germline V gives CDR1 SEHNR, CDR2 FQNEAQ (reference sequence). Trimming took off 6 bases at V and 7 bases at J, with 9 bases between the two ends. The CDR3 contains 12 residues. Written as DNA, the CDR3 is TGTGCCAGCAGGCGGACGAACGGGGAGCTGTTTTTT. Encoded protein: CASRRTNGELFF.

The CDR3 DNA reads TGCGCCAGCAGCCAAGGAGGAGGGCGTGGGACTGAAGCTTTCTTT. Its protein product is CASSQGGGRGTEAFF. The chain has TRBV4-1 and TRBJ1-1, with D unresolved. CDR3 size: 15 residues. V was cut by 1 base and J by 5 bases, with 14 bases left in between. Germline V lookup: CDR1 MGHRA, CDR2 YSYEKL.

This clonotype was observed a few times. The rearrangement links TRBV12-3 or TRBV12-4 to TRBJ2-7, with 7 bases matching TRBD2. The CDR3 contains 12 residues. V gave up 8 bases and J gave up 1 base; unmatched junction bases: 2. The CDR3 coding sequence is TGTGCCAGCGCGGGGGATTCCTACGAGCAGTACTTC. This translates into CASAGDSYEQYF.

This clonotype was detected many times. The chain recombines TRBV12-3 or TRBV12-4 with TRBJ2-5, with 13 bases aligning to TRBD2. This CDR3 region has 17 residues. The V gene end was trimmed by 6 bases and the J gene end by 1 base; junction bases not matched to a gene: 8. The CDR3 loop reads CASSPGTSGDPQETQYF. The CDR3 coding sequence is TGTGCCAGCAGCCCGGGGACTAGCGGGGACCCCCAAGAGACCCAGTACTTC.

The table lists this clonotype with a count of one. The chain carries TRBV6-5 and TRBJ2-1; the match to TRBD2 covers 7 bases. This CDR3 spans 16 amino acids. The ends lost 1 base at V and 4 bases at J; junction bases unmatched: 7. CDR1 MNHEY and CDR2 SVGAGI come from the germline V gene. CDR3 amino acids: CASSYWAGVEYNEQFF. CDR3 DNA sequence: TGTGCCAGCAGTTACTGGGCGGGAGTAGAATACAATGAGCAGTTCTTC.

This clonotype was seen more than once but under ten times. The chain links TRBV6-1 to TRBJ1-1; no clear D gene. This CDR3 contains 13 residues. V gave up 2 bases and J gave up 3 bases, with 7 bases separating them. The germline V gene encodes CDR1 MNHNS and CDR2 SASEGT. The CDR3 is CASSEREDTEAFF. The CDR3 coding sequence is TGTGCCAGCAGTGAACGGGAGGACACTGAAGCTTTCTTT.

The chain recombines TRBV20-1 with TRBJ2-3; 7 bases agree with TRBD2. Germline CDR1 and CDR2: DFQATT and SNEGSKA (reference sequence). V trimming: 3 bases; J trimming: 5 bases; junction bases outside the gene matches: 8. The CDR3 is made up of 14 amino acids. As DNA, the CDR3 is TGCAGTGCTAGCCCGAGCGGGATACGAGATACGCAGTATTTT. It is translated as CSASPSGIRDTQYF.

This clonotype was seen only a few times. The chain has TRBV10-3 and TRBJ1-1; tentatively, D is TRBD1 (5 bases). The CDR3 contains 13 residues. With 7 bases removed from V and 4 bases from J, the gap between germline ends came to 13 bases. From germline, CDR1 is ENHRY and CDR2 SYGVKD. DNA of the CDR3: TGTGCCATCACCGGGGCGGTGGGCACTGAAGCTTTCTTT. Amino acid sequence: CAITGAVGTEAFF.

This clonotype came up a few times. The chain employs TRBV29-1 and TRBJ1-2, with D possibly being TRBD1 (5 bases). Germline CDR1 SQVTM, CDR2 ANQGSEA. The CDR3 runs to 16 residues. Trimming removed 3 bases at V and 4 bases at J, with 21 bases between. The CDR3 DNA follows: TGCAGCGTTGAGGAGGGACGGGCCCGGTTTGGCTATGGCTACACCTTC. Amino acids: CSVEEGRARFGYGYTF.

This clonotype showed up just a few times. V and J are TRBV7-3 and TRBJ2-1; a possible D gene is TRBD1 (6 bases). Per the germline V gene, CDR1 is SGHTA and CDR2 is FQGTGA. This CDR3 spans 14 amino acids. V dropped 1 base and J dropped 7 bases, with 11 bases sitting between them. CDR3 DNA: TGTGCCAGCAGCTTAAACCAGGGGTGGAATGAGCAGTTCTTC. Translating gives CASSLNQGWNEQFF.

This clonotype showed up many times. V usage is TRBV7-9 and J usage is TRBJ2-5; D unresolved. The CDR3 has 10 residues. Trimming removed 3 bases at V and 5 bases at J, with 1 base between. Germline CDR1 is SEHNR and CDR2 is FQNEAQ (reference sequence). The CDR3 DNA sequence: TGTGCCAGCAGCTTCGAGACCCAGTACTTC. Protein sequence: CASSFETQYF.

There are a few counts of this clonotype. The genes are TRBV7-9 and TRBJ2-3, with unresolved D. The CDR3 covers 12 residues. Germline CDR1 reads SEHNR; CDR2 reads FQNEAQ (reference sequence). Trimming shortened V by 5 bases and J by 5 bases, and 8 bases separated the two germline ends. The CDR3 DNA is TGTGCCAGCAGCCCCTTCGGAGATACGCAGTATTTT. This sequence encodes CASSPFGDTQYF.

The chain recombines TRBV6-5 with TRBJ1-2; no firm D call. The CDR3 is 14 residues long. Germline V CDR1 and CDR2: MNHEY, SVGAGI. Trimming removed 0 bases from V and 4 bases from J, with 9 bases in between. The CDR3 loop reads CASSYSGSPYGYTF. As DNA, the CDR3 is TGTGCCAGCAGTTACTCCGGCAGCCCCTATGGCTACACCTTC.

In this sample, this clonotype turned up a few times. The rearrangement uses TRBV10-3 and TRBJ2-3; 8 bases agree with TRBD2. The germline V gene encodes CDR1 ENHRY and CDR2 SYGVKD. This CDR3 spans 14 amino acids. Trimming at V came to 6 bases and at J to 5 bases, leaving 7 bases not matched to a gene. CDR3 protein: CAIRSAGEVDTQYF. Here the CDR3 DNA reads TGTGCCATCAGATCAGCGGGGGAGGTAGATACGCAGTATTTT.

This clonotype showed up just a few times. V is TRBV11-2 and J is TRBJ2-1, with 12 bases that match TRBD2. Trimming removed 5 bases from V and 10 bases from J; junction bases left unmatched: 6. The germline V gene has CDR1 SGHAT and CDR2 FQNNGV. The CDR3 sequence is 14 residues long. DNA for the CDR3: TGTGCCAGCAGCCCTGGACTAGCGGGAAGCGAGCAGTTCTTC. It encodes CASSPGLAGSEQFF.

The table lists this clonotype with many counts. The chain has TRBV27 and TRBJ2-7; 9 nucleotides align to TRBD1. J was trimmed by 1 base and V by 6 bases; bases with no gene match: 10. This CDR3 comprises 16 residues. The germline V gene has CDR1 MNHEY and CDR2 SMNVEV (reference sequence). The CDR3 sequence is CASRYRGQPGSYEQYF. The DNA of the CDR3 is TGTGCCAGCAGGTACAGGGGGCAACCAGGATCCTACGAGCAGTACTTC.